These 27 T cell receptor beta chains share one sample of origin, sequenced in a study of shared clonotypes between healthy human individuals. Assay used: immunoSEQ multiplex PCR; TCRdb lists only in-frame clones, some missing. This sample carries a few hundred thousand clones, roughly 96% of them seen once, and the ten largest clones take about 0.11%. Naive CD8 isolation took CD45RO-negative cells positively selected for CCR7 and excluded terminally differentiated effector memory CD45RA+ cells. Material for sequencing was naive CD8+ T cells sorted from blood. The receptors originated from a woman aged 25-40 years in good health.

The CDR3 region is CASRGTGVYEQYF. The CDR3, as DNA: TGTGCCAGCAGGGGAACAGGGGTCTACGAGCAGTACTTC. The V call is TRBV6-5, the J call TRBJ2-7, with 7 bases that match TRBD1. This CDR3 has 13 residues. Losses at the gene ends were 6 bases for V and 3 bases for J; bases not matched to a gene: 5. Germline values: CDR1 MNHEY, CDR2 SVGAGI.

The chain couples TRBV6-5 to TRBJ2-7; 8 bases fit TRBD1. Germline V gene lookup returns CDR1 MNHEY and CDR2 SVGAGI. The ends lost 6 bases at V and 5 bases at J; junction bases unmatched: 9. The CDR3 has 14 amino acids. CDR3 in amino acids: CASSLGQGVDEQYF. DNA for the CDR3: TGTGCCAGCAGCCTCGGACAGGGCGTGGACGAGCAGTACTTC.

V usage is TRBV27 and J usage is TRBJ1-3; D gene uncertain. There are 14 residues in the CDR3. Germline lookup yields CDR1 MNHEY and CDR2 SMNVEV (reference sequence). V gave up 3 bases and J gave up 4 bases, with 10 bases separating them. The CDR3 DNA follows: TGTGCCAGCAGTTTCGCGGGGTTGGGAAACACCATATATTTT. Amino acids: CASSFAGLGNTIYF.

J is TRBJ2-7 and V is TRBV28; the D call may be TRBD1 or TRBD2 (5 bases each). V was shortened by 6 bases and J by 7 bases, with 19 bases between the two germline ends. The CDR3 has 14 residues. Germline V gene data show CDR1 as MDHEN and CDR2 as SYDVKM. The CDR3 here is CASSLSGGSGEQYF. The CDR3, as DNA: TGTGCCAGCAGCCTATCTGGGGGTTCCGGTGAGCAGTACTTC.

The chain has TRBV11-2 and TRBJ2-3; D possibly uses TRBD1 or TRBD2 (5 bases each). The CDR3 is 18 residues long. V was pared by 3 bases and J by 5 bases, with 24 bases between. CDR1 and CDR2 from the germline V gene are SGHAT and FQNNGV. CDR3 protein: CASSFPLGAGLQRDTQYF. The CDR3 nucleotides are TGTGCCAGCAGCTTCCCCCTCGGGGCAGGCCTCCAGAGAGATACGCAGTATTTT.

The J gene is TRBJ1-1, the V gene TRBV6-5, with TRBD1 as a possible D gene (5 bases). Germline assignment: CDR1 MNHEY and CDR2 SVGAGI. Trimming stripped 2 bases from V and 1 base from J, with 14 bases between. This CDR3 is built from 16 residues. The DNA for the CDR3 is TGTGCCAGCAGTTACGGCTTTCGGGGGTGGAACACTGAAGCTTTCTTT. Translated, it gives CASSYGFRGWNTEAFF.

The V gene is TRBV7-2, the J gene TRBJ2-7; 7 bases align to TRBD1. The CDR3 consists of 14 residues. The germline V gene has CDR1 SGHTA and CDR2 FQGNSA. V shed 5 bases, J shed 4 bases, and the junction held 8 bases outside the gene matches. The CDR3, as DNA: TGTGCCAGCAGCAGAGCCGGGACAGTATACGAGCAGTACTTC. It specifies CASSRAGTVYEQYF.

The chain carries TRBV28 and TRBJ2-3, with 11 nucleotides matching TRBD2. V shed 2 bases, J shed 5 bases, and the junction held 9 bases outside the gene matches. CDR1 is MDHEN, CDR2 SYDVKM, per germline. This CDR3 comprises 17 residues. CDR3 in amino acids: CASSLLGSGRAQDTQYF. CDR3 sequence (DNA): TGTGCCAGCAGTTTACTGGGTAGCGGGAGGGCGCAAGATACGCAGTATTTT.

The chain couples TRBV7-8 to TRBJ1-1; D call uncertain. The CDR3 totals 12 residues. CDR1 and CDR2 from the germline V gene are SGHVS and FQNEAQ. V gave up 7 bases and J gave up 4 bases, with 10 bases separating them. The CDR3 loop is CASTLFGTEAFF. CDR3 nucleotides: TGTGCCAGCACCCTCTTTGGCACTGAAGCTTTCTTT.

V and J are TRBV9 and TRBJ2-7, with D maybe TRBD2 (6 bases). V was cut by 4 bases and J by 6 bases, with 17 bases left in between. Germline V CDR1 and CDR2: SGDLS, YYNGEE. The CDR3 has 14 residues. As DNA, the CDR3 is TGTGCCAGCAGCTTCGGGACTCCACAGTCCGAGCAGTACTTC. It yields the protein CASSFGTPQSEQYF.

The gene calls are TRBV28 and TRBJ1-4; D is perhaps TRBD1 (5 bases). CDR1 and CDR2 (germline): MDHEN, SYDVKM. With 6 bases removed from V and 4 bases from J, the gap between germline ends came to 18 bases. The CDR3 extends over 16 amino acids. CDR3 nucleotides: TGTGCCAGCAGCACCCGGGACGCTCCACTTAATGAAAAACTGTTTTTT. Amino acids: CASSTRDAPLNEKLFF.

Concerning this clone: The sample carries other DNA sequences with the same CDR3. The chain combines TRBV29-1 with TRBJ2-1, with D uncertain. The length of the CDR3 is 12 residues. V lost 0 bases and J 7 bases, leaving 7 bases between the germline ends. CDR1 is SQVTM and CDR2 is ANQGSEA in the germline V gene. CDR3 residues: CSVEDLGNEQFF. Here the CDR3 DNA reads TGCAGCGTTGAAGATCTTGGGAATGAGCAGTTCTTC.

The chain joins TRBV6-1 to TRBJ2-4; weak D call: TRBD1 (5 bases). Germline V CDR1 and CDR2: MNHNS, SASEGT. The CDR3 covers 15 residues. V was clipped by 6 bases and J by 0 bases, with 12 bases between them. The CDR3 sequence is CASRQGLLAKNIQYF. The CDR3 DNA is TGTGCCAGCAGGCAGGGATTACTAGCCAAAAACATTCAGTACTTC.

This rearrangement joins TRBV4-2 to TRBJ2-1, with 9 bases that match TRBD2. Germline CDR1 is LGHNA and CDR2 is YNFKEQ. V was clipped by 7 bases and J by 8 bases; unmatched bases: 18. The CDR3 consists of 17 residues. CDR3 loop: CASTIEDVAGDRYEQFF. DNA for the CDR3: TGTGCCAGCACCATCGAGGATGTAGCGGGAGATCGGTATGAGCAGTTCTTC.

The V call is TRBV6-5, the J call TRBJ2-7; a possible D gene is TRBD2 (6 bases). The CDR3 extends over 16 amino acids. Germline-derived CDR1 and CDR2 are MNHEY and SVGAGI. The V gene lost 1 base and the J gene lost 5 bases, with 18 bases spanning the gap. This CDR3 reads CASSYLGEATSNEQYF. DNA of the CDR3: TGTGCCAGCAGTTACTTGGGGGAGGCAACTTCGAACGAGCAGTACTTC.

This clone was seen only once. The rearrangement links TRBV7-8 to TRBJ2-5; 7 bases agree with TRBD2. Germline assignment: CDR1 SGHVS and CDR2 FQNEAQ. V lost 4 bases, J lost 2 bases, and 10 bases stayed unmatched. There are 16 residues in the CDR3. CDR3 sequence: CASSSLGGLVQETQYF. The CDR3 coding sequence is TGTGCCAGCAGCTCACTCGGCGGACTAGTTCAAGAGACCCAGTACTTC.

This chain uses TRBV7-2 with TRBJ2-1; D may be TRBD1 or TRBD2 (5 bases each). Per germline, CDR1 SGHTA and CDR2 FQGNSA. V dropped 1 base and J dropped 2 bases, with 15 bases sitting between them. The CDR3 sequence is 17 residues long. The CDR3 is CASSLVGVWGTYNEQFF. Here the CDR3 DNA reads TGTGCCAGCAGCTTAGTTGGGGTTTGGGGGACCTACAATGAGCAGTTCTTC.

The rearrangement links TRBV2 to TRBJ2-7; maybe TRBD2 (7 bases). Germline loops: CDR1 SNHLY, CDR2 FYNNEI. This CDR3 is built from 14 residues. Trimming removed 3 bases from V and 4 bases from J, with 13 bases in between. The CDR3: CASSEGGARYEQYF. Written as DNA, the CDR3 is TGTGCCAGCAGTGAGGGGGGGGCGCGTTACGAGCAGTACTTC.

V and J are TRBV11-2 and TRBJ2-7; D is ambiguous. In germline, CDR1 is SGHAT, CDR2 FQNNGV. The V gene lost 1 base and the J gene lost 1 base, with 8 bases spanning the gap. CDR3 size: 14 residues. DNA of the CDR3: TGTGCCAGCAGCTTAGCGGTGGGATCCTACGAGCAGTACTTC. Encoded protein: CASSLAVGSYEQYF.

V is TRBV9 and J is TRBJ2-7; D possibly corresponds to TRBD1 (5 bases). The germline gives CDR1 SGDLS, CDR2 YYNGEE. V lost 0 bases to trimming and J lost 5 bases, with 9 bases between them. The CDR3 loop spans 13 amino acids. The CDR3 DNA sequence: TGTGCCAGCAGCGTAGCAGGGCTCAACGAGCAGTACTTC. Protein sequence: CASSVAGLNEQYF. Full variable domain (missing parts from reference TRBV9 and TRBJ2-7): DSGVTQTPKHLITATGQRVTLRCSPRSGDLSVYWYQQSLDQGLQFLIQYYNGEERAKGNILERFSAQQFPDLHSELNLSSLELGDSALYFCASSVAGLNEQYFGPGTRLTVT.

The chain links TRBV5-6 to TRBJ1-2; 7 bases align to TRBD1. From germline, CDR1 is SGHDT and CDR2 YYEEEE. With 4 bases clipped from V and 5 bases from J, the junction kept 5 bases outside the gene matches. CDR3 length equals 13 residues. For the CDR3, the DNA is TGTGCCAGCAGCCTTGACAGGGAGTATGGCTACACCTTC. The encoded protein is CASSLDREYGYTF.

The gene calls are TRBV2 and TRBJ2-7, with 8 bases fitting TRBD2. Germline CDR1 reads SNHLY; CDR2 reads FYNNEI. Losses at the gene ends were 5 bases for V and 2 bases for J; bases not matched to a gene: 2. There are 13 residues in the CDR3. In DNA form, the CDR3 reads TGTGCCAGCAGTACTAGCGGAACCTACGAGCAGTACTTC. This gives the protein CASSTSGTYEQYF.

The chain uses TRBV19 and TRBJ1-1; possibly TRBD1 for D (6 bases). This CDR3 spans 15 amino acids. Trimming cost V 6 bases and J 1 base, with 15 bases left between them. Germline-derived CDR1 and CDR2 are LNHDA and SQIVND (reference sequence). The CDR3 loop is CASRTYRETNTEAFF. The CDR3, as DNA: TGTGCCAGTAGAACCTACAGGGAGACGAACACTGAAGCTTTCTTT. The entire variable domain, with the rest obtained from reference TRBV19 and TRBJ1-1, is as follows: DGGITQSPKYLFRKEGQNVTLSCEQNLNHDAMYWYRQDPGQGLRLIYYSQIVNDFQKGDIAEGYSVSREKKESFPLTVTSAQKNPTAFYLCASRTYRETNTEAFFGQGTRLTVV.

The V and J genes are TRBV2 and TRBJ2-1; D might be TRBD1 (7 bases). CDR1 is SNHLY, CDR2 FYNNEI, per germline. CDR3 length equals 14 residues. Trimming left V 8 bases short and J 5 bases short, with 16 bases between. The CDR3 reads CASLSRDRNNEQFF. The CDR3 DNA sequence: TGTGCCAGCTTGTCGCGGGACAGAAACAATGAGCAGTTCTTC.

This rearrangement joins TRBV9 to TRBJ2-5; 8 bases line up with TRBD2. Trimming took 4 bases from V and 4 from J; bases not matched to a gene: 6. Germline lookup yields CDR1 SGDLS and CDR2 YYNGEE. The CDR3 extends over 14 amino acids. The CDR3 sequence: CASSMGTSRETQYF. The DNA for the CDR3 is TGTGCCAGCAGCATGGGGACTAGTAGAGAGACCCAGTACTTC.

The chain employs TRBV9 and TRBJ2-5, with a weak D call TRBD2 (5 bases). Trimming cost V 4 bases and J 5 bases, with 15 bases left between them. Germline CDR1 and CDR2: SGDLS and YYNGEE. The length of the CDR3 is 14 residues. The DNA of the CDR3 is TGTGCCAGCAGCAAAGATGGGAGAGCGGAGACCCAGTACTTC. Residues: CASSKDGRAETQYF.

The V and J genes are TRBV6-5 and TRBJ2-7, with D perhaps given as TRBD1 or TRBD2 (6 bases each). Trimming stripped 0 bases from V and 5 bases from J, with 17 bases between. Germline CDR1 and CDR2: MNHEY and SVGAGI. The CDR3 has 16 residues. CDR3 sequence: CASSYSTGGLLDEQYF. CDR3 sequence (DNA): TGTGCCAGCAGTTACTCGACTGGGGGGCTCCTCGACGAGCAGTACTTC.